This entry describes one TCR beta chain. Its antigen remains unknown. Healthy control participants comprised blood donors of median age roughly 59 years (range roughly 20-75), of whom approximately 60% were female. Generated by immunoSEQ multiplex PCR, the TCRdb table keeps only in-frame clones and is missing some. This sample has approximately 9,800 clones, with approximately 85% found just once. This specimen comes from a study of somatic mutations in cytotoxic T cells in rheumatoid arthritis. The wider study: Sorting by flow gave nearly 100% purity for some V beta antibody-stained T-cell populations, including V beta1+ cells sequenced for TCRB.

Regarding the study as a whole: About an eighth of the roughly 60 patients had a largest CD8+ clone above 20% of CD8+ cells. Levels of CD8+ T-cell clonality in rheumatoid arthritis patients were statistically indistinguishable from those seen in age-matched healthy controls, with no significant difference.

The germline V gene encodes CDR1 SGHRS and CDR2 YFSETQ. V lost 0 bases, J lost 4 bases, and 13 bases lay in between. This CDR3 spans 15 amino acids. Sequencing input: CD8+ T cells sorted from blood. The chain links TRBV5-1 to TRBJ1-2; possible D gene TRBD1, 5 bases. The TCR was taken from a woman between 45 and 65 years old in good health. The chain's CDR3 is CASSLVGGGVYGYTF. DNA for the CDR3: TGCGCCAGCAGCTTGGTCGGGGGTGGGGTCTATGGCTACACCTTC.